This TCR beta chain is from a study of blood T cell repertoires in COVID-19. Study in general: Italy, Spain and the United States were the sources of the convalescent and acute COVID-19 samples. PBMCs, B-cell-depleted T cells, or T cells provided the cDNA or gDNA that made up the material.

Methods used by the authors: The authors estimated nucleated cell counts from reference gene primer amplification. Libraries were prepared by immunoSEQ multiplex PCR; TCRdb keeps only in-frame clonotypes and omits some of them. The DNA gave D and trimming, while V, J and clone size come from that table. The sample records 35,000 to 40,000 clones, just under 85% being singletons. The sequenced material came from peripheral blood. This TCR was sampled from a man in his fifties or sixties with active COVID-19.

The CDR3 here is CSASPPRGGTDTQYF. The CDR3 nucleotides read TGCAGTGCTAGTCCTCCCCGCGGGGGAACAGATACGCAGTATTTT. V gene TRBV20-1 combines with J gene TRBJ2-3; 7 nucleotides match TRBD2. V lost 3 bases, J lost 3 bases, and 9 bases stayed unmatched. This CDR3 is 15 amino acids long. The germline V gene has CDR1 DFQATT and CDR2 SNEGSKA (reference sequence).